This T cell receptor (beta chain) came from a study of cytotoxic CD8 clonotypes in ibrutinib-treated CLL. The data were produced by immunoSEQ multiplex PCR, yet TCRdb's version contains in-frame clones alone and is incomplete. The sample carries 160,000 or so clones, about 84% recorded once. In germline, CDR1 is MNHNS, CDR2 SASEGT. The trim removed 8 bases at V and 3 bases at J, leaving 2 bases unmatched. The CDR3 spans 12 residues. V is TRBV6-1 and J is TRBJ2-7, with 9 bases fitting TRBD1. This clonotype was sampled from a human donor with chronic lymphocytic leukemia. The material sequenced was PBMCs, taken after 24 months of ibrutinib treatment. The CDR3 sequence is CASDRGGYEQYF. The CDR3 DNA follows: TGTGCCAGCGACAGGGGGGGCTACGAGCAGTACTTC.